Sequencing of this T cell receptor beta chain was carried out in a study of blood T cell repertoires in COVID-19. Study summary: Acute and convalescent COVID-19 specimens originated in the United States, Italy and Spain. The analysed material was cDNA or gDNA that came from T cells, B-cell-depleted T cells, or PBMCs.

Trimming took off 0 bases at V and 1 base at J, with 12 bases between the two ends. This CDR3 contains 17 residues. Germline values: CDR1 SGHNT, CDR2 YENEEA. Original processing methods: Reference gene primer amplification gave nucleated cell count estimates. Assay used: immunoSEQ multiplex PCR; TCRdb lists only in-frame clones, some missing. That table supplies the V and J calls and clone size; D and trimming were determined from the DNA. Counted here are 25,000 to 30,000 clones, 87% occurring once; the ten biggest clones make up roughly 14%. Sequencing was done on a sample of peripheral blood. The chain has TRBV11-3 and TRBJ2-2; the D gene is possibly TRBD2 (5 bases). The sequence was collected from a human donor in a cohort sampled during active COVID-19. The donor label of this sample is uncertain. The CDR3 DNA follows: TGTGCCAGCAGCTTAGAAATGATCGGGGAGAACACCGGGGAGCTGTTTTTT. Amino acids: CASSLEMIGENTGELFF.